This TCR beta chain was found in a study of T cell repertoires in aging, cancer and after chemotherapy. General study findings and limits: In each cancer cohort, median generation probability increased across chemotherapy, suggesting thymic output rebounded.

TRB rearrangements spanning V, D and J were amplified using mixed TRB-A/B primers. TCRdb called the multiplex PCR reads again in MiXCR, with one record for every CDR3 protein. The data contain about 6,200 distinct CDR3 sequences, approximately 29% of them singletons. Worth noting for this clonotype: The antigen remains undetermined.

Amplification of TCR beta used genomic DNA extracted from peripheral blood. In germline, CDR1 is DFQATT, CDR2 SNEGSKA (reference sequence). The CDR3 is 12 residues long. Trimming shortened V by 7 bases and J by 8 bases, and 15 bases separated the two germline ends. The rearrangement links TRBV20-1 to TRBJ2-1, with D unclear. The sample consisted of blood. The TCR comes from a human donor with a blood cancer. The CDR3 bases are TGCAGTGAATCTAAAAGGGCCTATGAGCAGTTCTTC. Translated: CSESKRAYEQFF.